The source of this T cell receptor beta chain is a study of control samples from healthy donors and cancer patients. From germline, CDR1 is MRHNA and CDR2 SNTAGT. This CDR3 has 15 residues. V was clipped by 3 bases and J by 8 bases; unmatched bases: 9. Libraries were prepared by immunoSEQ multiplex PCR; TCRdb keeps only in-frame clonotypes and omits some of them. This table has more than 85,000 clones, about 90% appearing once. The sequence was collected from a woman between 18 and 30 years old in good health. Sample: blood. The rearrangement uses TRBV6-4 and TRBJ2-1; TRBD1 matches 8 bases. DNA for the CDR3: TGTGCCAGCAGTGAGCAGGGGGCGCATGGGGATGAGCAGTTCTTC. Encoded protein: CASSEQGAHGDEQFF.